Given below is one T cell receptor (beta chain) in context. Antigen: not known. Since a much larger clone is just one base distant, this may be a read error. This entry is derived from a study of T-cell reconstitution after alpha-beta-depleted transplantation in children. A library of TCRbeta sequences, prepared with unique molecular identifiers, was generated. MiXCR was run by TCRdb on the PCR reads, yielding one entry per CDR3 protein. The sample shows roughly 500,000 distinct CDR3 sequences, over 9.5% of them seen only once. Study-wide results and caveats: Reports say that about two months after transplant, the alpha-beta T cells came out of several hundred graft clones that had expanded. At the one-year point after transplant, T-cell counts and TCRbeta diversity were found to come mostly from T cells that had been newly produced. For some patients, TCRbeta diversity was high at day 60 because of recipient T cells and thymic progenitors that survived.

The CDR3 covers 16 residues. CDR1 SQVTM and CDR2 ANQGSEA come from the germline V gene. With 3 bases removed from V and 0 bases from J, the gap between germline ends came to 18 bases. The origin of this receptor is a child younger than 10 with inherited bone marrow failure, due to receive a stem cell transplant. Here the sequenced sample was PBMCs, taken before TCRalphabeta/CD19-depleted stem cell transplant. V gene TRBV29-1 combines with J gene TRBJ2-7; a possible D gene is TRBD2 (6 bases). The CDR3: CSVESVAAPSSYEQYF. CDR3 DNA sequence: TGCAGCGTTGAGTCGGTAGCGGCACCCAGCTCCTACGAGCAGTACTTC.